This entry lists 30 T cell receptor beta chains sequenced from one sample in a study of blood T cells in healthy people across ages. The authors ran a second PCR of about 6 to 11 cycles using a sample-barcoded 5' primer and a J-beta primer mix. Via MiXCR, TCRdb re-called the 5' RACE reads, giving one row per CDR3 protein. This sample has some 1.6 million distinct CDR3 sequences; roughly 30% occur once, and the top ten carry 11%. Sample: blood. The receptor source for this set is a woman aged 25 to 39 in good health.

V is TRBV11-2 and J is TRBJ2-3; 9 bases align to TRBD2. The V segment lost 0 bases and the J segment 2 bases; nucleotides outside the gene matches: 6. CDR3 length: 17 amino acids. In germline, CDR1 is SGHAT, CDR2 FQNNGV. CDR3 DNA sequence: TGTGCCAGCAGCTTAGATGGGCGGGGGGGAATCACAGATACGCAGTATTTT. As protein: CASSLDGRGGITDTQYF.

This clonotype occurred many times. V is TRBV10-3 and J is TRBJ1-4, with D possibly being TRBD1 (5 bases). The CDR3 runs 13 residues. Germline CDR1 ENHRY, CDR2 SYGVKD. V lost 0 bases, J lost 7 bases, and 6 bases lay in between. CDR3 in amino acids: CAISESGGEKLFF. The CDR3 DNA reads TGTGCCATCAGTGAGTCTGGGGGTGAAAAACTGTTTTTT.

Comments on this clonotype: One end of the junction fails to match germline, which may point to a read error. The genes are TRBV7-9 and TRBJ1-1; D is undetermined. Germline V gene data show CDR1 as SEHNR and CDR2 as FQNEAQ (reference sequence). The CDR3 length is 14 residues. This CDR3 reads CACSRVVQDTEAFF. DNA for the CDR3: TGTGCCTGCAGCCGAGTTGTCCAGGACACTGAAGCTTTCTTT.

The CDR3 reads CAWRAIRDRNEQYF. The CDR3 DNA reads TGTGCCTGGAGGGCGATCCGGGACAGGAACGAGCAGTACTTC. The chain uses TRBV30 and TRBJ2-7; 8 nucleotides agree with TRBD1. Germline V gene sequence: CDR1 GTSNPN, CDR2 SVGIG (reference sequence). Losses at the gene ends were 3 bases for V and 5 bases for J; bases not matched to a gene: 9. This CDR3 is built from 14 residues.

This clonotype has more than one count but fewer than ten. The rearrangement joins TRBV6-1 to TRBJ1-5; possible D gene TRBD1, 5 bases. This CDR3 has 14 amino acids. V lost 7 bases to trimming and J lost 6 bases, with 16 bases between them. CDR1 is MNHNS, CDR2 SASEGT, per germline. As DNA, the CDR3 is TGTGCCAGCACACCGGGACCCATTATTCAGCCCCAGCATTTT. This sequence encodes CASTPGPIIQPQHF.

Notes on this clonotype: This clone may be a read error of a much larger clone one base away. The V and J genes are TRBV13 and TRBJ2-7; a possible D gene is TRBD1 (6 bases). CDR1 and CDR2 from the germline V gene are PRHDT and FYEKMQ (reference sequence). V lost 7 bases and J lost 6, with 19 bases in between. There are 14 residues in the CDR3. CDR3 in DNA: TGTGCCAGCACCAAGCAGGGGCCAGGTTGCGAGCAGTACTTC. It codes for CASTKQGPGCEQYF.

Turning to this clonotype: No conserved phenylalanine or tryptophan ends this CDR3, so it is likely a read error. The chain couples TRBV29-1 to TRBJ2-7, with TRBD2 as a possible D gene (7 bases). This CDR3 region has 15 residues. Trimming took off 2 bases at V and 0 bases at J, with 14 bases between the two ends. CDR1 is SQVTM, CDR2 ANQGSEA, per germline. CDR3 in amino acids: CSVEWGRGSSYEQYL. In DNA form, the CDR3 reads TGCAGCGTTGAATGGGGGCGGGGGAGCTCCTACGAGCAGTACCTC.

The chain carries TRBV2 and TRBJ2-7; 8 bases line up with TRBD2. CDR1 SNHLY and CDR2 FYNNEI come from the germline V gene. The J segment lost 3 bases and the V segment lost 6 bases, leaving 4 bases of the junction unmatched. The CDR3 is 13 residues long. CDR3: CASRGAGGYEQYF. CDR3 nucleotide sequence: TGTGCCAGCAGAGGTGCGGGGGGCTACGAGCAGTACTTC.

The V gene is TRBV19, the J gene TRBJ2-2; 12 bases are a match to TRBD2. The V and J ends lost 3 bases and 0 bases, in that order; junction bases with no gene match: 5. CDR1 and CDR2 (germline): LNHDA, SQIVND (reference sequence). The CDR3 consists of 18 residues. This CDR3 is CASSIFRTSGTNTGELFF. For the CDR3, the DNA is TGTGCCAGTAGTATCTTTAGGACTAGCGGGACGAACACCGGGGAGCTGTTTTTT.

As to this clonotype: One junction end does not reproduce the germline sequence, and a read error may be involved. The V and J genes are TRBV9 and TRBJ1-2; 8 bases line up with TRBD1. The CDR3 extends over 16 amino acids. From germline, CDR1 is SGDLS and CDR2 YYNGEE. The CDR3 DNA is TGTGCCGGCAGCGGACAGGGAGTGGGGCCTAACTATGGCTACACCTTC. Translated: CAGSGQGVGPNYGYTF.

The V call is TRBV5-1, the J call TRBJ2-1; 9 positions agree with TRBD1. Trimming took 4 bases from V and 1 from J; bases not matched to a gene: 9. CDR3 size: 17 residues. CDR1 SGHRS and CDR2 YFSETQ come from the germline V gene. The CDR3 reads CASSPTDRGTSYNEQFF. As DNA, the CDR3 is TGCGCCAGCAGCCCGACGGACAGGGGAACATCCTACAATGAGCAGTTCTTC.

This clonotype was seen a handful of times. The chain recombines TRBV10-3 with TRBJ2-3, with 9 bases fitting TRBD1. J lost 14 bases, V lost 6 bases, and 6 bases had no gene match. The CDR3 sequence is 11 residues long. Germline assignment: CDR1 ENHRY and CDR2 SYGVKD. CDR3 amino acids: CAIRGQGPGYF. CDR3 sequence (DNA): TGTGCCATCAGGGGACAGGGTCCTGGGTATTTT.

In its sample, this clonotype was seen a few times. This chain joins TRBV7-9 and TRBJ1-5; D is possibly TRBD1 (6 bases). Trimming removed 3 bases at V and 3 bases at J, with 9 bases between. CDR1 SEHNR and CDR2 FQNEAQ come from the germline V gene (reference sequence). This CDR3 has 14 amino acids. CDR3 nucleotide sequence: TGTGCCAGCAGCTTTACAGGGATCAATCAGCCCCAGCATTTT. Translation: CASSFTGINQPQHF.

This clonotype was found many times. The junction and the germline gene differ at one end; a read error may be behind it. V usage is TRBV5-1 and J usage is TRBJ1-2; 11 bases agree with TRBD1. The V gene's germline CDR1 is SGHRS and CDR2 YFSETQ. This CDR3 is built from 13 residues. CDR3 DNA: TGTGCCAGCAGTCCGGGACAGGGGGGCGGCTACACCTTC. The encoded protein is CASSPGQGGGYTF.

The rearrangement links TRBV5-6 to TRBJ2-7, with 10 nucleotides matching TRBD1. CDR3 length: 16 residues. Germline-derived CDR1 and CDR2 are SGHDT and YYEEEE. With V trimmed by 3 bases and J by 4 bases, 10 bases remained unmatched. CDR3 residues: CASSWGIGTGVYEQYF. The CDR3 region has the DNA TGTGCCAGCAGCTGGGGGATCGGGACAGGGGTTTACGAGCAGTACTTC.

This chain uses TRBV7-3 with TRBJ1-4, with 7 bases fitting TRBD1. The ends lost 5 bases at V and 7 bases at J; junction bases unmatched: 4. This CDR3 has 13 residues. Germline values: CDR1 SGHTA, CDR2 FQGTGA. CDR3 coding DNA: TGTGCCAGCAGCCGTAACAGGGGTGAAAAACTGTTTTTT. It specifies CASSRNRGEKLFF.

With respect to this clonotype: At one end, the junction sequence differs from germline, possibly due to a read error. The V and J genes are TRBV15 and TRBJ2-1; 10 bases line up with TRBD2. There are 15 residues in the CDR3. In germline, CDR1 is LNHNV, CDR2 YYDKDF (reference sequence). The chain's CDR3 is CATGRAGGMRNEQFF. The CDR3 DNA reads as TGTGCCACCGGCAGAGCGGGGGGGATGAGGAATGAGCAGTTCTTC. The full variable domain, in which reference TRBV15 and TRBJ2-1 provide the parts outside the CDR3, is DAMVIQNPRYQVTQFGKPVTLSCSQTLNHNVMYWYQQKSSQAPKLLFHYYDKDFNNEADTPDNFQSRRPNTSFCFLDIRSPGLGDTAMYLCATGRAGGMRNEQFFGPGTRLTVL.

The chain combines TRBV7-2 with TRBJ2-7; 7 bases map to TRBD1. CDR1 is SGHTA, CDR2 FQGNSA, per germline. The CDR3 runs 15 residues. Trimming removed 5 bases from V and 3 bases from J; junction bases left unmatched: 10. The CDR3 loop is CASSIRDSRYYEQYF. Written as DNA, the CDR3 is TGTGCCAGCAGCATCCGGGACAGCCGATACTACGAGCAGTACTTC.

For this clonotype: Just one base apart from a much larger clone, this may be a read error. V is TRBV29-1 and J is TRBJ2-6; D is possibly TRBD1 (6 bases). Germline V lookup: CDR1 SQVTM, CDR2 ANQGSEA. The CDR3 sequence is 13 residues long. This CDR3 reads CSAYRAGTNVLTF. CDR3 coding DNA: TGCAGCGCTTACAGGGCTGGGACCAACGTCCTGACTTTC.

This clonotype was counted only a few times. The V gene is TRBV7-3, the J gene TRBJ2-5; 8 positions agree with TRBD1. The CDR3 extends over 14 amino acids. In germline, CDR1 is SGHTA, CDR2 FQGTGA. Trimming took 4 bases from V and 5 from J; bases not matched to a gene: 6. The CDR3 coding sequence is TGTGCCAGCAGCTCACAGGGGGGTGCGGAGACCCAGTACTTC. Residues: CASSSQGGAETQYF.

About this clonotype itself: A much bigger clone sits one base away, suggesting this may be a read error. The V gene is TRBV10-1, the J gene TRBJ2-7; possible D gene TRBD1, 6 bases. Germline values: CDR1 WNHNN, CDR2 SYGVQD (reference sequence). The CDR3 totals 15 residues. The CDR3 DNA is TGCGCCGGCAGTGAGGGAACAGGGAGCTCCTACGAGCAGTACTTC. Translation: CAGSEGTGSSYEQYF.

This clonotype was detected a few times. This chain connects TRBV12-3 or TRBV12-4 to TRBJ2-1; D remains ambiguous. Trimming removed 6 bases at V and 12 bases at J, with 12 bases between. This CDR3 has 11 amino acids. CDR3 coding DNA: TGTGCCAGCAGCCCTAGTCACATGCAGTTCTTC. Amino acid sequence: CASSPSHMQFF.

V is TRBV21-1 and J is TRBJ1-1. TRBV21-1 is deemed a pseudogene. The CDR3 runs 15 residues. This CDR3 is CASDKFRLTRTEAFF. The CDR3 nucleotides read TGTGCCAGCGACAAGTTCCGGTTGACGAGGACTGAAGCTTTCTTT.

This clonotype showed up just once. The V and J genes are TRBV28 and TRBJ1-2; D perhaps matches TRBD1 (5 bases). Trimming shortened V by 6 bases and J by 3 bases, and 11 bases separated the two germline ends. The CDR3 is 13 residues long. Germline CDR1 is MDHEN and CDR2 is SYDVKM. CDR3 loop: CASRFQGYYGYTF. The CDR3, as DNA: TGTGCCAGCAGATTCCAGGGCTACTATGGCTACACCTTC.

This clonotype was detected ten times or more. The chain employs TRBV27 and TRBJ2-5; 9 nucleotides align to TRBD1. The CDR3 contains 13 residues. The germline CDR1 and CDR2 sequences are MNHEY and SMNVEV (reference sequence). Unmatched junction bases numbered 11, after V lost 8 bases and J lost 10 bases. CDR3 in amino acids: CASGNRGPSGQYF. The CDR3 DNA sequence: TGTGCCAGCGGGAACAGGGGGCCCTCGGGCCAGTACTTC.

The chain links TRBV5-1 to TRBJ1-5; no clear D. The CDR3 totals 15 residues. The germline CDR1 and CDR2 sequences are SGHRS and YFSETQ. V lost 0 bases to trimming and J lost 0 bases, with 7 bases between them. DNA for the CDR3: TGCGCCAGCAGCTTGGGAGAGGCTAGCAATCAGCCCCAGCATTTT. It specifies CASSLGEASNQPQHF.

CDR3 loop: CASSQEEGLFETQYF. The CDR3 DNA reads as TGTGCCAGCAGCCAAGAAGAGGGACTATTTGAGACCCAGTACTTC. The chain carries TRBV4-2 and TRBJ2-5, with 7 bases aligning to TRBD2. Trimming took 0 bases from V and 5 from J; bases not matched to a gene: 6. Germline V CDR1 and CDR2: LGHNA, YNFKEQ. This CDR3 region has 15 residues.

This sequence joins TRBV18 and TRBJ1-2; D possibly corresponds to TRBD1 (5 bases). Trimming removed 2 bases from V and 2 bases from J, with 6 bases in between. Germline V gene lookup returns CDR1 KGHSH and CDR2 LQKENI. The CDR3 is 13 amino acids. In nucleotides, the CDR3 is TGTGCCAGCTCACCAAACAGGAACTATGGCTACACCTTC. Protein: CASSPNRNYGYTF.

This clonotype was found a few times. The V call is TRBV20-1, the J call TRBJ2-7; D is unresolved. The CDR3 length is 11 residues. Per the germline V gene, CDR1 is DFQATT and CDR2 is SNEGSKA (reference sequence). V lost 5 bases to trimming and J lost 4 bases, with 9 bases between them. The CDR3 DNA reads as TGCAGTGCTGTCCTGGCTTACGAGCAGTACTTC. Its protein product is CSAVLAYEQYF.

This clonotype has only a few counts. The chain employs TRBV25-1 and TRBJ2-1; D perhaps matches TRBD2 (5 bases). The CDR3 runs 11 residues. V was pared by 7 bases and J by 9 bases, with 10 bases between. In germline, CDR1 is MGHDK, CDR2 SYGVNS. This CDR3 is CASNIRGEQFF. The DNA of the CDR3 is TGTGCCAGCAACATCCGGGGTGAGCAGTTCTTC. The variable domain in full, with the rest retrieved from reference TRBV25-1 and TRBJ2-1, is EADIYQTPRYLVIGTGKKITLECSQTMGHDKMYWYQQDPGMELHLIHYSYGVNSTEKGDLSSESTVSRIRTEHFPLTLESARPSHTSQYLCASNIRGEQFFGPGTRLTVL.